The clone carrying this T cell receptor (beta chain) was observed a single time. The antigen remains unidentified. Using immunoSEQ multiplex PCR, the repertoire was profiled, and TCRdb retains in-frame clones only, with some absent. The repertoire has some 120,000 clones, around 83% of them found once; the top ten carry around 27%. With 5 bases clipped from V and 3 bases from J, the junction kept 10 bases outside the gene matches. In germline, CDR1 is SGHTA, CDR2 FQGNSA. The CDR3 spans 17 residues. The source of the sample is a study of T cell responses to AZD1222 COVID-19 vaccine. Study-wide results and caveats: Nearly half of spike-specific TCRs reportedly target variant regions that are unmutated in the B.1.351 and B.1.1.7 variants. Only a handful of AZD1222 recipients, five to seven in all, had baseline seropositivity. Researchers report vaccine-associated CD4 TCRs spanning spike, with dominance at 160-218 and 743-854.

This TCR was sampled from an adult who received the AZD1222 COVID-19 vaccine. The material sequenced was peripheral blood, taken 28 days after the second AZD1222 dose. This chain joins TRBV7-2 and TRBJ2-6; 7 positions match TRBD1. CDR3 sequence (DNA): TGTGCCAGCAGCCCCCGACAGGGACGTCATGGGGCCAACGTCCTGACTTTC. Amino acids: CASSPRQGRHGANVLTF.